Sequencing of this TCR beta chain was carried out in a study of cytomegalovirus exposure and HLA in healthy donors. Study observations and caveats: With later analysis, a missense DCLRE1C variant became linked to TCR beta V- and J-gene trimming. Later analysis suggested most CMV-associated TCR beta chains were HLA-restricted.

60 Vbeta and 13 Jbeta primers were used in PCR. The table came from immunoSEQ multiplex PCR; TCRdb's copy has only in-frame clones and leaves some out. The repertoire has 150,000 to 200,000 clones, 84% of them found once; the top ten carry roughly 5.2%. With regard to this clone: Its target is not known.

This sequence was found in a girl aged 10-17 years in good health and CMV-seropositive. The material sequenced was PBMCs.

Here the CDR3 DNA reads TGCAGTGGCGGTGTGGGGGGAGCTTTCTTT. Residues: CSGGVGGAFF. The V gene is TRBV20-1, the J gene TRBJ1-1, with D maybe TRBD1 (5 bases). Between the trimmed V and J ends, which lost 7 bases and 10 bases, there was a span of 13 bases. Germline V gives CDR1 DFQATT, CDR2 SNEGSKA (reference sequence). The CDR3 consists of 10 residues.